A single sample is the source of the 30 T cell receptor beta chains below, sequenced in a study of T-cell reconstitution after alpha-beta-depleted transplantation in children. TCRbeta library preparation incorporated unique molecular identifiers. TCRdb re-called the PCR reads with MiXCR, one entry per CDR3 protein. The table records hundreds of thousands of distinct CDR3 sequences, roughly 17% of them present only once. The specimen was PBMCs from the stem cell graft donor, collected from the stem cell graft. The receptors originated from a human donor who donated a stem cell graft to a child with acute myeloid leukemia.

The rearrangement joins TRBV12-3 or TRBV12-4 to TRBJ2-3, with 10 bases lining up with TRBD2. Unmatched junction bases numbered 8, after V lost 5 bases and J lost 3 bases. There are 16 residues in the CDR3. Here the CDR3 DNA reads TGTGCCAGCAGTCCCCCTACTAGCGGGGTAACAGATACGCAGTATTTT. The encoded protein is CASSPPTSGVTDTQYF.

The V gene is TRBV7-9, the J gene TRBJ2-5, with TRBD2 matching 9 bases. Germline V CDR1 and CDR2: SEHNR, FQNEAQ (reference sequence). Unmatched junction bases numbered 4, after V lost 5 bases and J lost 3 bases. This CDR3 region has 14 residues. CDR3 coding DNA: TGTGCCAGCAGCAGGGTAGCGGGGGAAGAGACCCAGTACTTC. Translating it yields CASSRVAGEETQYF.

Points on this clonotype: One base away lies a much larger clone, so this may be a sequencing read error. The genes are TRBV20-1 and TRBJ2-7; D unclear. The germline CDR1 and CDR2 sequences are DFQATT and SNEGSKA (reference sequence). This CDR3 region has 16 residues. CDR3 region: CCARDLALRGFYEQYF. The CDR3 DNA sequence: TGCTGTGCTAGAGATTTAGCCCTCCGCGGTTTTTACGAGCAGTACTTC.

As concerns this clonotype: Being one base from a much bigger clone, this may be a read error. The chain carries TRBV29-1 and TRBJ1-1; 9 bases align to TRBD1. From germline, CDR1 is SQVTM and CDR2 ANQGSEA. The CDR3 sequence is 14 residues long. V was pared by 6 bases and J by 6 bases, with 11 bases of the junction left unmatched. The CDR3 DNA sequence: TGCAGCGTGGGGACAGGGTCACCGTACGCTGAAGCTTTCTTT. The encoded protein is CSVGTGSPYAEAFF.

This clonotype was observed a handful of times. The chain uses TRBV20-1 and TRBJ1-6, with 7 bases matching TRBD1. CDR3 length: 15 residues. J lost 4 bases, V lost 2 bases, and 5 bases had no gene match. Germline CDR1 is DFQATT and CDR2 is SNEGSKA (reference sequence). CDR3 sequence: CSARNRGEYNSPLHF. The CDR3 DNA reads as TGCAGTGCTAGAAACAGGGGAGAATATAATTCACCCCTCCACTTT.

In regard to this clonotype: This clone may be a read error of a much larger clone one base away. The chain combines TRBV29-1 with TRBJ2-3, with 8 bases identical to TRBD2. Trimming cost V 7 bases and J 5 bases; bases outside gene matches: 14. The CDR3 has 15 amino acids. Germline-derived CDR1 and CDR2 are SQVTM and ANQGSEA. As DNA, the CDR3 is TGCAGCGGAAGACGGGCGGGGGGTTTCATAGATACGCAGTATTTT. Residues: CSGRRAGGFIDTQYF.

The chain recombines TRBV12-3 or TRBV12-4 with TRBJ2-1, with TRBD1 matching over 8 bases. The CDR3 totals 13 residues. Trimming at V came to 11 bases and at J to 7 bases, leaving 10 bases not matched to a gene. The CDR3 DNA follows: TGTGCCGGAAGTGACAGGGGTGGGAATGAGCAGTTCTTC. The encoded protein is CAGSDRGGNEQFF.

The chain links TRBV5-5 to TRBJ2-5; 10 nucleotides match TRBD2. Looked up from germline, CDR1 is SGHKS and CDR2 is YYEKEE (reference sequence). Unmatched junction bases numbered 3, after V lost 0 bases and J lost 4 bases. CDR3 length: 15 amino acids. The CDR3 reads CASSLERGGRETQYF. DNA of the CDR3: TGTGCCAGCAGCTTGGAGCGGGGGGGCCGAGAGACCCAGTACTTC.

This clonotype was recorded a few times. The chain has TRBV7-9 and TRBJ2-7; tentative D call: TRBD1 (6 bases). The CDR3 contains 15 residues. Trimming took off 5 bases at V and 0 bases at J, with 14 bases between the two ends. CDR1 and CDR2 (germline): SEHNR, FQNEAQ (reference sequence). Written as DNA, the CDR3 is TGTGCCAGCAGCGGGATCGGGGACATCTCCTACGAGCAGTACTTC. Translating it yields CASSGIGDISYEQYF.

The chain combines TRBV7-2 with TRBJ2-3, with D perhaps given as TRBD1 or TRBD2 (5 bases each). Deletions cut 4 bases from V and 1 base from J, with 12 bases between. Germline loops: CDR1 SGHTA, CDR2 FQGNSA. This CDR3 is 15 amino acids long. The CDR3 reads CASSSRQGGTDTQYF. The CDR3 DNA reads TGTGCCAGCAGCTCCCGGCAGGGAGGCACAGATACGCAGTATTTT.

This clonotype was counted between two and nine times. The rearrangement joins TRBV7-2 to TRBJ1-1; D remains ambiguous. The V gene's germline CDR1 is SGHTA and CDR2 FQGNSA. The CDR3 loop spans 13 amino acids. V lost 5 bases to trimming and J lost 7 bases, with 14 bases between them. The CDR3 sequence: CASSGSLGREAFF. CDR3 DNA sequence: TGTGCCAGCAGCGGGAGCCTGGGCCGTGAAGCTTTCTTT.

In its sample, this clonotype was seen once. The chain carries TRBV6-5 and TRBJ1-1; D remains unclear. CDR3 length: 14 residues. V shed 2 bases and J shed 2 bases, with 9 bases lying between them. Germline CDR1 MNHEY, CDR2 SVGAGI. The CDR3 loop reads CASSYGLINTEAFF. The CDR3 nucleotides read TGTGCCAGCAGTTACGGCCTCATTAACACTGAAGCTTTCTTT.

This clonotype was observed at least ten times. The junction and the germline gene differ at one end; a read error may be behind it. The chain links TRBV7-9 to TRBJ1-2; D call uncertain. This CDR3 has 11 residues. Germline V gives CDR1 SEHNR, CDR2 FQNEAQ (reference sequence). In DNA, the CDR3 is TGTGCCAGCAGCTTAGCGACCCCATTACAGTTC. This encodes CASSLATPLQF.

The chain uses TRBV12-3 or TRBV12-4 and TRBJ1-2; D is unclear. The CDR3 has 16 residues. V was clipped by 4 bases and J by 6 bases, with 21 bases between them. CDR3 sequence reads: CASSSDSRASLDGYTF. The CDR3 DNA sequence: TGTGCCAGCAGTTCCGACTCCCGGGCCAGTCTGGATGGCTACACCTTC.

The rearrangement joins TRBV6-5 to TRBJ1-2; 10 bases map to TRBD1. Germline V CDR1 and CDR2: MNHEY, SVGAGI. Germline trimming cut 11 bases from V and 7 bases from J; bases unmatched to any gene: 4. The CDR3 runs 11 residues. The chain's CDR3 is CASGTGVGYTF. Written as DNA, the CDR3 is TGTGCCTCAGGGACAGGGGTTGGCTACACCTTC.

This clonotype has just a few counts. For the CDR3, the DNA is TGTGCCTGGAGTCTCGGGATTAACTATGGCTACACCTTC. This encodes CAWSLGINYGYTF. J is TRBJ1-2 and V is TRBV30; D is unresolved. Germline V CDR1 and CDR2: GTSNPN, SVGIG (reference sequence). Between the trimmed V and J ends, which lost 2 bases and 1 base, there was a span of 8 bases. There are 13 residues in the CDR3.

The sample holds a few counts of this clonotype. The rearrangement joins TRBV7-2 to TRBJ2-7, with TRBD2 matching over 9 bases. The junction had 5 bases not matched to a gene; V was cut back by 0 bases and J by 2 bases. Germline V gene sequence: CDR1 SGHTA, CDR2 FQGNSA. The CDR3 extends over 16 amino acids. The CDR3 bases are TGTGCCAGCAGCTTAGCTCGTCGCGGGGGGGCCTACGAGCAGTACTTC. This sequence encodes CASSLARRGGAYEQYF.

This clonotype appeared a single time. The chain uses TRBV20-1 and TRBJ1-1; 9 bases match TRBD1. The CDR3 contains 19 residues. Germline V gene sequence: CDR1 DFQATT, CDR2 SNEGSKA (reference sequence). CDR3: CRGQGQGFKTGKGNTEAFF. In DNA form, the CDR3 reads TGCAGGGGCCAAGGACAGGGGTTTAAAACCGGGAAAGGGAACACTGAAGCTTTCTTT.

This chain joins TRBV7-2 and TRBJ1-5; TRBD1 matches at 7 bases. Losses at the gene ends were 3 bases for V and 3 bases for J; bases not matched to a gene: 8. The CDR3 consists of 16 residues. Germline V gene data show CDR1 as SGHTA and CDR2 as FQGNSA. As DNA, the CDR3 is TGTGCCAGCAGCTTCTCCGGGACAGTTTCCAATCAGCCCCAGCATTTT. It specifies CASSFSGTVSNQPQHF.

This clonotype was observed many times. This chain joins TRBV27 and TRBJ2-1; D remains ambiguous. This CDR3 contains 14 residues. V was shortened by 5 bases and J by 5 bases, with 13 bases between the two germline ends. Germline CDR1 is MNHEY and CDR2 is SMNVEV (reference sequence). The CDR3 region is CASSIYDVNNEQFF. Here the CDR3 DNA reads TGTGCCAGCAGTATCTACGACGTCAACAATGAGCAGTTCTTC.

This clonotype was recorded many times. This chain connects TRBV5-6 to TRBJ2-1; D uncertain. V gave up 0 bases and J gave up 7 bases, with 5 bases separating them. Germline-derived CDR1 and CDR2 are SGHDT and YYEEEE. CDR3 size: 12 residues. This CDR3 is CASSLGWNEQFF. In DNA form, the CDR3 reads TGTGCCAGCAGCTTGGGGTGGAATGAGCAGTTCTTC.

This clonotype was detected many times. The rearrangement joins TRBV7-8 to TRBJ2-1; 10 bases fit TRBD2. Germline V gene data show CDR1 as SGHVS and CDR2 as FQNEAQ. This CDR3 region has 17 residues. The V gene end was trimmed by 4 bases and the J gene end by 16 bases; junction bases not matched to a gene: 22. Here the CDR3 DNA reads TGTGCCAGCAGCTCCACTACCATAGCGGGGGGCACTAGCCGCTCATTCTTC. Translated: CASSSTTIAGGTSRSFF.

At least ten counts were recorded for this clonotype. This chain uses TRBV12-3 or TRBV12-4 with TRBJ2-1, with D possibly being TRBD1 (5 bases). Trimming took 2 bases from V and 1 from J, leaving 9 bases between them. There are 15 residues in the CDR3. This CDR3 is CASSLSGWSYNEQFF. The DNA of the CDR3 is TGTGCCAGCAGTTTATCAGGGTGGTCCTACAATGAGCAGTTCTTC.

The genes are TRBV6-4 and TRBJ2-7; TRBD1 aligns across 12 bases. This CDR3 contains 16 residues. V dropped 0 bases and J dropped 6; count of bases not matched to a gene: 6. The germline V gene encodes CDR1 MRHNA and CDR2 SNTAGT. As DNA, the CDR3 is TGTGCCAGCAGTGACTCGAGGGACAGGGGGCGCTCCGAGCAGTACGTC. Translating gives CASSDSRDRGRSEQYV.

This clonotype was counted between two and nine times. The chain couples TRBV7-2 to TRBJ1-1; 10 positions agree with TRBD1. Germline assignment: CDR1 SGHTA and CDR2 FQGNSA. The CDR3 contains 17 residues. Trimming removed 3 bases from V and 4 bases from J; junction bases left unmatched: 11. The CDR3: CASSFPSGQGIGTEAFF. The CDR3 DNA follows: TGTGCCAGCAGCTTCCCCTCGGGACAGGGGATAGGCACTGAAGCTTTCTTT.

This clonotype showed up many times. The gene calls are TRBV20-1 and TRBJ1-2, with D unclear. With 6 bases removed from V and 3 bases from J, the gap between germline ends came to 14 bases. The CDR3 has 13 amino acids. CDR1 DFQATT and CDR2 SNEGSKA come from the germline V gene (reference sequence). For the CDR3, the DNA is TGCAGTGCCGAACCTACTGCCTACTATGGCTACACCTTC. This gives the protein CSAEPTAYYGYTF.

This clonotype was seen at least ten times. The CDR3 DNA reads as TGCAGTGCGACCGGGACACCCCTTTACCAGCAGTTCTTC. It specifies CSATGTPLYQQFF. The genes are TRBV20-1 and TRBJ2-1, with a tentative D call TRBD1 (6 bases). V lost 6 bases and J lost 11, with 20 bases in between. The CDR3 is 13 amino acids. Germline-derived CDR1 and CDR2 are DFQATT and SNEGSKA (reference sequence).

This clonotype was detected a few times. V and J are TRBV25-1 and TRBJ2-1, with D maybe TRBD2 (5 bases). The CDR3 loop spans 15 amino acids. Germline lookup yields CDR1 MGHDK and CDR2 SYGVNS. V lost 3 bases, J lost 3 bases, and 12 bases lay in between. CDR3 amino acids: CASSDMTMLYNEQFF. Written as DNA, the CDR3 is TGTGCCAGCAGTGACATGACTATGCTCTACAATGAGCAGTTCTTC.

This clonotype came up a few times. The genes are TRBV12-3 or TRBV12-4 and TRBJ1-6; the D gene is possibly TRBD1 (6 bases). Deletions cut 3 bases from V and 5 bases from J, with 8 bases between. The CDR3 extends over 14 amino acids. CDR3 sequence reads: CASSLGADNSPLHF. The DNA for the CDR3 is TGTGCCAGCAGTTTGGGGGCAGATAATTCACCCCTCCACTTT.

The chain employs TRBV4-2 and TRBJ2-1; 7 bases are a match to TRBD1. The CDR3 runs to 15 residues. Germline CDR1 LGHNA, CDR2 YNFKEQ. The ends lost 2 bases at V and 3 bases at J; junction bases unmatched: 4. CDR3 region: CASSQTGVDYNEQFF. The CDR3 region has the DNA TGTGCCAGCAGCCAAACAGGGGTCGACTACAATGAGCAGTTCTTC.